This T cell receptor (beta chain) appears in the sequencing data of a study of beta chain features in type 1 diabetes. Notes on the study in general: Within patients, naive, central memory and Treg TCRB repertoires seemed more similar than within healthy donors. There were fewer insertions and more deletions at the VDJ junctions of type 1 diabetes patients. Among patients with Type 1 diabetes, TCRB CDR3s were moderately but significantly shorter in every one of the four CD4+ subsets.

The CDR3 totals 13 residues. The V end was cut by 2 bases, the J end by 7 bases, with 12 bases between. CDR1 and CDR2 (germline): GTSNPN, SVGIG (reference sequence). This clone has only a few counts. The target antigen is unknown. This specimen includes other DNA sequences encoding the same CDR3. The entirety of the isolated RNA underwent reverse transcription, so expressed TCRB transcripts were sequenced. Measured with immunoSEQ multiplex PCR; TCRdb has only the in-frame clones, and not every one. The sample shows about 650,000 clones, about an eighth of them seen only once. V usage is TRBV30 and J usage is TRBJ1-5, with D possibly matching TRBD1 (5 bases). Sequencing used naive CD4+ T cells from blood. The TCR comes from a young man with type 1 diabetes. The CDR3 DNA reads TGTGCCTGGAGTTTGGGGGGAGGACAGCCCCAGCATTTT. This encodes CAWSLGGGQPQHF.